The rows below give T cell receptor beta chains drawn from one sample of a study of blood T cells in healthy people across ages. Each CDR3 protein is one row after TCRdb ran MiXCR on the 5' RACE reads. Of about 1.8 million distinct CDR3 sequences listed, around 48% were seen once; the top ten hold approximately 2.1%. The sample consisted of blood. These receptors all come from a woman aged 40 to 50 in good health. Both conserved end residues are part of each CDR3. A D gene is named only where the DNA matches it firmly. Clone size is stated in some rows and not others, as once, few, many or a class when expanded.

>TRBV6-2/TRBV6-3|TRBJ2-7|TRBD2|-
CASSAPGGPEQYF
TGTGCCAGCAGTGCCCCGGGGGGTCCCGAGCAGTACTTC
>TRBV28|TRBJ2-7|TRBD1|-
CASSITGTATYEQYF
TGTGCCAGCAGTATAACCGGGACAGCCACCTACGAGCAGTACTTC
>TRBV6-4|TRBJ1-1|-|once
CASSLSQKNTEAFF
TGTGCCAGCAGTTTGTCCCAGAAGAACACTGAAGCTTTCTTT
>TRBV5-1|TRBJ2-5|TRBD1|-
CASSLGDRRRKETQYF
TGCGCCAGCAGCTTGGGGGACAGGAGAAGAAAAGAGACCCAGTACTTC
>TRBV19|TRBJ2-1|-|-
CASSPPLRGSLGNEQFF
TGTGCCAGTAGTCCCCCTTTACGGGGGTCTCTAGGCAATGAGCAGTTCTTC
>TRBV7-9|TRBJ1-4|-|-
CASSSKGFATNEKLFF
TGTGCCAGCAGCTCTAAGGGGTTTGCAACTAATGAAAAACTGTTTTTT
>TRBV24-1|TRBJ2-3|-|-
CATSGRPMGDTQYF
TGTGCCACCAGTGGGAGGCCCATGGGAGATACGCAGTATTTT
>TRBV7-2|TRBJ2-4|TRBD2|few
CASRTSGLAKDIQYF
TGTGCCAGCAGGACTAGCGGACTAGCCAAAGACATTCAGTACTTC
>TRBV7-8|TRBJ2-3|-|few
CASSSVQLADTQYF
TGTGCCAGCAGCTCAGTCCAACTAGCAGATACGCAGTATTTT
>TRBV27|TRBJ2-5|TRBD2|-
CASSLSGPAGVQETQYF
TGTGCCAGCAGTTTATCGGGACCAGCGGGGGTCCAAGAGACCCAGTACTTC
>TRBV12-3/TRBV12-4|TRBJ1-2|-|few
CASSHPGDANYGYTF
TGTGCCAGCAGTCATCCCGGGGATGCCAACTATGGCTACACCTTC
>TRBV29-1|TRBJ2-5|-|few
CSVERGGLQETQYF
TGCAGCGTTGAGAGGGGTGGCCTCCAAGAGACCCAGTACTTC
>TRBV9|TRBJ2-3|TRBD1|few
CASSALTGGVGTQYF
TGTGCCAGCAGCGCGTTGACAGGGGGGGTCGGTACGCAGTATTTT
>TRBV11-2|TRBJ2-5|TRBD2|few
CASSRRLAGIKETQYF
TGTGCCAGCAGCCGCCGACTAGCGGGCATCAAAGAGACCCAGTACTTC
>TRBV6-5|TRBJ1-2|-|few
CASSPLGRYGYTF
TGTGCCAGCAGCCCCTTGGGGAGATATGGCTACACCTTC
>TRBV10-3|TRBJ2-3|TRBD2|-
CAIRTGLAGGTDTQYF
TGTGCCATCAGGACGGGACTAGCGGGGGGAACAGATACGCAGTATTTT
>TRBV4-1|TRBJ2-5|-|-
CASSQAGVIQETQYF
TGCGCCAGCAGCCAAGCCGGGGTTATACAAGAGACCCAGTACTTC
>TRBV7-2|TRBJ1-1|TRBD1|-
CASSRRGRQGGVQNTEAFF
TGTGCCAGCAGCCGTAGGGGCAGACAGGGGGGCGTACAAAACACTGAAGCTTTCTTT
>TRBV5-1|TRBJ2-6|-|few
CASSLTSLRFGANVLTF
TGCGCCAGCAGCTTGACTAGCTTACGGTTTGGGGCCAACGTCCTGACTTTC
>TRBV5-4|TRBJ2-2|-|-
CASSLGFGATNTGELFF
TGTGCCAGCAGCTTGGGGTTTGGGGCTACGAACACCGGGGAGCTGTTTTTT
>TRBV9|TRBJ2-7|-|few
CASSRKGAQQYF
TGTGCCAGCAGCCGGAAGGGAGCTCAGCAGTACTTC
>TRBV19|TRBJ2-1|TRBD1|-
CASSLQTGGSDEQFF
TGTGCCAGTAGTCTCCAGACAGGGGGAAGCGATGAGCAGTTCTTC
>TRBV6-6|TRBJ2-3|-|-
CASNSPGLRTDTQYF
TGTGCCAGCAATTCCCCTGGTCTCCGGACAGATACGCAGTATTTT
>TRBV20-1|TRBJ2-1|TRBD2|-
CSARRTSGGAGSYNEQFF
TGCAGTGCTAGGAGGACTAGCGGGGGGGCTGGCTCCTACAATGAGCAGTTCTTC
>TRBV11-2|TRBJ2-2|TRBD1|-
CASSPRQGQNTGELFF
TGTGCCAGCAGCCCGCGACAGGGCCAGAACACCGGGGAGCTGTTTTTT
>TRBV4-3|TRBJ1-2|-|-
CASSQDLLTGYTF
TGCGCCAGCAGCCAAGATCTTTTGACTGGCTACACCTTC
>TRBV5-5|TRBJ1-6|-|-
CASSLIQGRSPLHF
TGTGCCAGCAGTCTGATACAGGGAAGATCACCCCTCCACTTT
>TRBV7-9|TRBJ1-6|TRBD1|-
CASTVVKPGGTARENSPLHF
TGTGCCAGCACCGTTGTGAAACCGGGAGGGACAGCTAGGGAGAATTCACCCCTCCACTTT
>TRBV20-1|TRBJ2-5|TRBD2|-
CSAPGLAPSGEQYF
TGCAGTGCTCCGGGACTAGCTCCCAGTGGTGAGCAGTACTTC
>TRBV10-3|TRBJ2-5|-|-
CAISESGILSTGKAGETQYF
TGTGCCATCAGTGAGTCGGGTATACTTTCCACAGGAAAGGCAGGAGAGACCCAGTACTTC
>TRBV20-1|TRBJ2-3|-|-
CSARDPQLDTQYF
TGCAGTGCTAGGGACCCCCAGCTGGATACGCAGTATTTT
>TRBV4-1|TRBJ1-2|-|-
CASSQDHRVYYGYTF
TGCGCCAGCAGCCAAGATCATCGAGTTTACTATGGCTACACCTTC
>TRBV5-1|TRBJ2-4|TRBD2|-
CASSATSGGIQYF
TGCGCCAGCAGCGCGACTAGCGGGGGGATTCAGTACTTC
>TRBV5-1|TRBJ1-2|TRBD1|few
CASSFLLQGEGGYTF
TGCGCCAGCAGCTTCCTACTACAGGGGGAAGGAGGCTACACCTTC
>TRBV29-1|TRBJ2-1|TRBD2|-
CSVGTSGGHNEQFF
TGCAGCGTTGGGACTAGCGGGGGCCACAATGAGCAGTTCTTC
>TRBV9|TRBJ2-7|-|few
CASSVGQGTGEQYF
TGTGCCAGCAGCGTAGGGCAGGGGACGGGGGAGCAGTACTTC
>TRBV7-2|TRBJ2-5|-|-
CASSFMDETQYF
TGTGCCAGCAGCTTTATGGATGAGACCCAGTACTTC
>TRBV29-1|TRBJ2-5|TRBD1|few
CSVGKGAKETQYF
TGCAGCGTGGGCAAGGGGGCAAAAGAGACCCAGTACTTC
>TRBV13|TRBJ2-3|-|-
CASSLGAGTRGTQYF
TGTGCCAGCAGCTTAGGGGCAGGGACTCGCGGTACGCAGTATTTT
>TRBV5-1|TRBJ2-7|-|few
CASSVITGTPSYEQYF
TGCGCCAGCAGCGTGATCACCGGGACCCCCTCCTACGAGCAGTACTTC
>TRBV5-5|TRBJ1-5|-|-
CASSLSQELNQPQHF
TGTGCCAGCAGCTTGAGCCAGGAGCTCAATCAGCCCCAGCATTTT
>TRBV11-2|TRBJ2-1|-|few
CASQWWGLSSYNEQFF
TGTGCCAGCCAGTGGTGGGGGCTGAGCTCCTACAATGAGCAGTTCTTC
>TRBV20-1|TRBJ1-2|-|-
CSGTDNYGYTF
TGCAGTGGGACAGACAACTATGGCTACACCTTC
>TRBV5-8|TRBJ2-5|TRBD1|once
CASSTGQGAQGETQYF
TGTGCCAGCAGTACGGGACAGGGGGCTCAGGGAGAGACCCAGTACTTC
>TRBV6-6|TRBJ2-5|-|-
CASSRDIGTQYF
TGTGCCAGCAGCAGGGACATAGGGACCCAGTACTTC
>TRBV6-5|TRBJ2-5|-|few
CASRIPGGETQYF
TGTGCCAGCAGAATCCCGGGCGGGGAGACCCAGTACTTC
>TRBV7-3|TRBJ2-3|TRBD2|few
CASSLLAGGMDTQYF
TGTGCCAGCAGCTTATTAGCGGGGGGTATGGATACGCAGTATTTT
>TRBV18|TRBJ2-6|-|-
CASSPSRGLLNSGANVLTF
TGTGCCAGCTCACCGAGTAGGGGCCTACTTAACTCTGGGGCCAACGTCCTGACTTTC
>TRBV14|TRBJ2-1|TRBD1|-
CASSPTGQYYNEQFF
TGTGCCAGCAGCCCTACGGGACAGTACTACAATGAGCAGTTCTTC
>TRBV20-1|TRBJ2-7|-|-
CSARDPNRAYEQYF
TGCAGTGCTAGAGATCCTAACCGGGCCTACGAGCAGTACTTC
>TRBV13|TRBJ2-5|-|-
CASSAPPTETRYF
TGTGCCAGCAGCGCACCCCCAACAGAGACCCGGTACTTC
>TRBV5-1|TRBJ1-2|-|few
CASSGTLGGYTF
TGCGCCAGCAGCGGGACCTTGGGCGGCTACACCTTC
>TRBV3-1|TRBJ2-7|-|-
CASSPRRDSVSSYEQYF
TGTGCCAGCAGCCCGCGACGGGACTCCGTGAGCTCCTACGAGCAGTACTTC
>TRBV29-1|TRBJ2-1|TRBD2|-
CSVDWRGASYNEQFF
TGCAGCGTTGACTGGCGGGGGGCCTCCTACAATGAGCAGTTCTTC
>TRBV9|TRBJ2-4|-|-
CASLLEAKNIQYF
TGTGCCAGCCTCCTCGAGGCCAAAAACATTCAGTACTTC
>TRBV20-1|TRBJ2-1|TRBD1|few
CSARDTGGGFDEQFF
TGCAGTGCTAGGGATACAGGGGGCGGTTTCGATGAGCAGTTCTTC